Presented here are 13 T cell receptor beta chains from one specimen sequenced in a study of T cell repertoires in cytomegalovirus infection. MiXCR was run by TCRdb on the reads, yielding one entry per CDR3 protein. The repertoire has about 770,000 distinct CDR3 sequences, approximately 32% of them found once; the top ten carry 10% to 15%. Their target antigens are unknown. This material consisted of cultured CD8+ T cells from PBMCs, taken from culture after CMV antigen stimulation. Every receptor here comes from a human donor in good health (CMV status not recorded). Some clones in this sample may be carry-over from other donors' samples.

This sequence joins TRBV20-1 and TRBJ2-1; tentatively, D is TRBD1 (6 bases). Germline CDR1 reads DFQATT; CDR2 reads SNEGSKA (reference sequence). The CDR3 has 16 residues. V was trimmed by 0 bases and J by 3 bases, leaving 15 bases between them. DNA for the CDR3: TGCAGTGCTAGAGATCTACAGGGAGCAGGCTACAATGAGCAGTTCTTC. It codes for CSARDLQGAGYNEQFF.

The V call is TRBV12-3 or TRBV12-4, the J call TRBJ1-4; tentative D call: TRBD1 (5 bases). V lost 3 bases and J lost 4, with 21 bases in between. The CDR3 totals 18 residues. CDR3 coding DNA: TGTGCCAGCAGTTTTGTGACAGCCTCTGAAGCTTATAATGAAAAACTGTTTTTT. Translated, it gives CASSFVTASEAYNEKLFF.

The rearrangement uses TRBV7-8 and TRBJ1-2, with 7 positions matching TRBD1. The CDR3 sequence is 11 residues long. The germline V gene has CDR1 SGHVS and CDR2 FQNEAQ. V lost 8 bases, J lost 7 bases, and 4 bases stayed unmatched. The CDR3: CASLTGVGYTF. The DNA of the CDR3 is TGTGCCAGCCTCACAGGGGTTGGCTACACCTTC.

The CDR3 sequence: CASSPGQGENSPLHF. In DNA, the CDR3 is TGCGCCAGCAGCCCGGGACAGGGTGAGAATTCACCCCTCCACTTT. This chain uses TRBV5-1 with TRBJ1-6, with 9 bases matching TRBD1. The CDR3 length is 15 residues. Germline V gene lookup returns CDR1 SGHRS and CDR2 YFSETQ. Trimming took 4 bases from V and 7 from J; bases not matched to a gene: 6.

The chain combines TRBV18 with TRBJ1-5; no firm D call. Germline CDR1 and CDR2: KGHSH and LQKENI. Trimming pared 6 bases from V and 7 bases from J, leaving 10 bases between. This CDR3 is built from 12 residues. CDR3 loop: CASSSSPQPQHF. The CDR3 DNA sequence: TGTGCCAGCTCTTCAAGCCCACAGCCCCAGCATTTT.

Only a few counts were recorded for this clonotype. This chain links TRBV28 with TRBJ2-5, with 7 nucleotides matching TRBD2. With V trimmed by 5 bases and J by 0 bases, 15 bases remained unmatched. The germline CDR1 and CDR2 sequences are MDHEN and SYDVKM. There are 18 residues in the CDR3. DNA for the CDR3: TGTGCCAGCAGTCTTGGGAGGAGGATCCTAGCGGACCAAGAGACCCAGTACTTC. Protein: CASSLGRRILADQETQYF.

Here the CDR3 reads CASSQDGLAGLAGENEQFF. The CDR3 DNA follows: TGCGCCAGCAGCCAAGATGGGCTCGCGGGACTAGCGGGGGAGAATGAGCAGTTCTTC. The J gene is TRBJ2-1, the V gene TRBV4-3, with 14 bases lining up with TRBD2. V was pared by 0 bases and J by 7 bases, with 11 bases of the junction left unmatched. There are 19 residues in the CDR3. Germline CDR1 and CDR2: LGHNA and YSLEER.

The rearrangement joins TRBV6-1 to TRBJ2-5; perhaps D is TRBD1 or TRBD2 (5 bases each). Per germline, CDR1 MNHNS and CDR2 SASEGT. This CDR3 spans 15 amino acids. Trimming took off 2 bases at V and 5 bases at J, with 15 bases between the two ends. CDR3 nucleotide sequence: TGTGCCAGCAGTGAAAGGGACGCGGGCTGGGAGACCCAGTACTTC. It is translated as CASSERDAGWETQYF.

V usage is TRBV6-5 and J usage is TRBJ1-1, with D possibly matching TRBD1 (5 bases). Per germline, CDR1 MNHEY and CDR2 SVGAGI. V lost 0 bases and J lost 4, with 9 bases in between. This CDR3 contains 14 residues. The CDR3 DNA sequence: TGTGCCAGCAGTTACTCAGGGGCTCGCACTGAAGCTTTCTTT. It translates to CASSYSGARTEAFF.

This clonotype was detected many times. This chain uses TRBV6-1 with TRBJ2-1; no definite D call. The length of the CDR3 is 15 residues. The ends were cut back, 1 base at V and 1 base at J, with 8 bases in the middle. Germline CDR1 is MNHNS and CDR2 is SASEGT. The DNA of the CDR3 is TGTGCCAGCAGTGAAGAAGCAGGTTCCTACAATGAGCAGTTCTTC. This gives the protein CASSEEAGSYNEQFF.

This clonotype was picked up a small number of times. The rearrangement uses TRBV6-5 and TRBJ1-5, with D possibly being TRBD1 (5 bases). Trimming removed 5 bases from V and 2 bases from J, with 16 bases in between. This CDR3 spans 16 amino acids. Germline CDR1 is MNHEY and CDR2 is SVGAGI. The CDR3 sequence is CASSISQGEGNQPQHF. The CDR3 nucleotides are TGTGCCAGCAGTATTTCCCAGGGCGAGGGCAATCAGCCCCAGCATTTT.

V and J are TRBV9 and TRBJ2-1; 10 nucleotides line up with TRBD2. V lost 5 bases and J lost 5; bases outside the gene matches: 7. From germline, CDR1 is SGDLS and CDR2 YYNGEE. CDR3 length: 15 amino acids. For the CDR3, the DNA is TGTGCCAGCAGGGCGGGACTAGCGAGGAACAATGAGCAGTTCTTC. It translates to CASRAGLARNNEQFF. Full variable domain (missing parts from reference TRBV9 and TRBJ2-1): DSGVTQTPKHLITATGQRVTLRCSPRSGDLSVYWYQQSLDQGLQFLIQYYNGEERAKGNILERFSAQQFPDLHSELNLSSLELGDSALYFCASRAGLARNNEQFFGPGTRLTVL.

V gene TRBV7-6 combines with J gene TRBJ2-4; 9 positions agree with TRBD2. This CDR3 is built from 17 residues. Germline V gene data show CDR1 as SGHVS and CDR2 as FNYEAQ. J gave up 3 bases and V 2 bases, and 8 bases lay outside the gene matches. CDR3 loop: CASSLLAERGDKNIQYF. The CDR3 coding sequence is TGTGCCAGCAGCTTATTAGCTGAGCGGGGGGACAAAAACATTCAGTACTTC.